This T cell receptor beta chain was sequenced for a study of patients and donors after allogeneic stem cell transplantation. TCRdb re-called the RT-PCR reads with MiXCR, one entry per CDR3 protein. Of approximately 38,000 distinct CDR3 sequences detected, roughly 30% appear once; the ten largest clones hold approximately 75%. CDR1 is MDHEN, CDR2 SYDVKM, per germline. The CDR3 extends over 15 amino acids. V lost 6 bases to trimming and J lost 8 bases, with 22 bases between them. Sequenced material: blood, either unsorted or a sorted T cell fraction (not recorded which). This receptor was obtained from a human donor who was either an allogeneic HSCT recipient or a stem cell or donor lymphocyte infusion donor (not recorded which). It is not recorded whose cells these are; they may come from a transplant donor. The J gene is TRBJ1-2, the V gene TRBV28, with D possibly being TRBD1 (5 bases). CDR3 bases: TGTGCCAGCAGCCCGAAGGGGCGGAAGGCCCGCGGCTACACCTTC. Its translation: CASSPKGRKARGYTF.